The rows below give T cell receptor beta chains drawn from one sample of a study of OX40 agonist ivuxolimab in advanced cancers. Assay used: immunoSEQ multiplex PCR; TCRdb lists only in-frame clones, some missing. The profile shows some 25,000 clones, more than 75% of them singletons. This sample comprised CD4+ or CD8+ T cells sorted from blood, obtained in a trial of the OX40 agonist ivuxolimab. These TCRs come from an adult with an advanced solid tumor such as melanoma, head and neck, liver or kidney cancer. CDR3s include the opening cysteine and the closing phenylalanine or tryptophan. D genes are given only for firm matches. Only part of the rows carry a size: once, few, many, or a class if the clone is expanded.

TRBD1	TRBV28	.	TRBJ1-1	CASSRRTGEMNTEAFF	TGTGCCAGCAGCCGCCGGACAGGGGAGATGAACACTGAAGCTTTCTTT
TRBD2	TRBV19	once	TRBJ2-3	CASRVSGTSGYTQYF	TGTGCCAGTAGGGTCTCCGGGACTAGCGGATATACGCAGTATTTT
.	TRBV6-1	.	TRBJ1-3	CASRGRGGNTIYF	TGTGCCAGCAGGGGCAGGGGAGGAAACACCATATATTTT
.	TRBV15	.	TRBJ1-5	CATSNLFSGQPQHF	TGTGCCACCAGCAACCTCTTCTCGGGGCAGCCCCAGCATTTT
TRBD1	TRBV4-1	.	TRBJ2-3	CASSQGTGVDTQYF	TGCGCCAGCAGCCAAGGGACAGGGGTAGATACGCAGTATTTT
.	TRBV27	.	TRBJ2-1	CASTQAGVAYNEQFF	TGTGCCAGCACCCAGGCCGGGGTGGCCTACAATGAGCAGTTCTTC
TRBD1	TRBV7-9	.	TRBJ2-7	CASSLGGGTSYEQYF	TGTGCCAGCAGCTTAGGAGGGGGCACGTCCTACGAGCAGTACTTC
TRBD1	TRBV27	.	TRBJ2-2	CASSLGTGGNTGELFF	TGTGCCAGCAGTTTAGGAACAGGGGGCAACACCGGGGAGCTGTTTTTT
.	TRBV2	few	TRBJ1-5	CAGGVSNQPQHF	TGTGCGGGTGGGGTATCCAATCAGCCCCAGCATTTT
.	TRBV29-1	.	TRBJ1-1	CSVEDGWMRTEAFF	TGCAGCGTTGAAGATGGTTGGATGAGAACTGAAGCTTTCTTT
.	TRBV11-2	.	TRBJ2-1	CASSPTTSAYNEQFF	TGTGCCAGCAGCCCAACGACCTCAGCCTACAATGAGCAGTTCTTC
TRBD1	TRBV7-8	once	TRBJ2-2	CASSLDRANTGELFF	TGTGCCAGCAGCTTGGACAGGGCGAACACCGGGGAGCTGTTTTTT
TRBD2	TRBV4-1	.	TRBJ2-4	CASSRRLAGGLAKNIQYF	TGCGCCAGCAGCCGGCGACTAGCGGGAGGGTTAGCCAAAAACATTCAGTACTTC
.	TRBV30	.	TRBJ2-5	CAWSGRAGRRDTQYF	TGTGCCTGGAGTGGAAGGGCGGGGAGGAGAGATACCCAGTACTTC
.	TRBV4-1	.	TRBJ2-2	CASSHGRGNTGELFF	TGCGCCAGCAGCCATGGCAGGGGTAACACCGGGGAGCTGTTTTTT
TRBD2	TRBV4-2	.	TRBJ2-1	CASSHQEGLATEQFF	TGTGCCAGCAGCCACCAGGAGGGACTAGCGACCGAGCAGTTCTTC
.	TRBV7-6	once	TRBJ2-1	CASSLVNSYNEQFF	TGTGCCAGCAGCTTAGTCAACAGTTACAATGAGCAGTTCTTC
.	TRBV7-3	once	TRBJ1-1	CASSPPGWKAFF	TGTGCCAGCAGCCCTCCTGGGTGGAAAGCTTTCTTT
TRBD1	TRBV7-2	.	TRBJ1-6	CASSPRDRDNSPLHF	TGTGCCAGCAGCCCCCGGGACAGGGATAATTCACCCCTCCACTTT
.	TRBV20-1	.	TRBJ2-7	CSARADREQYF	TGCAGTGCTAGGGCTGACCGCGAGCAGTACTTC
.	TRBV6-5	.	TRBJ1-1	CASSPGGGAGTEAFF	TGTGCCAGCAGTCCCGGGGGGGGCGCAGGGACTGAAGCTTTCTTT
.	TRBV6-1	.	TRBJ1-5	CASSPLGEVSQPQHF	TGTGCCAGCAGTCCTTTGGGGGAGGTGAGTCAGCCCCAGCATTTT
.	TRBV4-1	once	TRBJ1-6	CASSQTIPGGVSSPLHF	TGCGCCAGCAGCCAGACCATTCCGGGAGGCGTCAGTTCACCCCTCCACTTT
.	TRBV7-9	.	TRBJ1-3	CASISLSGPLGNTIYF	TGTGCCAGCATCAGCCTGAGCGGTCCTCTCGGAAACACCATATATTTT
TRBD2	TRBV7-6	.	TRBJ2-5	CASSLGGLAGGVQYF	TGTGCCAGCAGCTTAGGGGGACTAGCGGGAGGCGTGCAGTACTTC
.	TRBV9	once	TRBJ1-4	CASSVAGAPDEKLFF	TGTGCCAGCAGCGTGGCGGGGGCGCCGGATGAAAAACTGTTTTTT
TRBD2	TRBV4-1	.	TRBJ2-1	CASSRSRGGRDEQFF	TGCGCCAGCAGCCGATCACGGGGGGGCCGGGATGAGCAGTTCTTC
TRBD1	TRBV9	.	TRBJ2-7	CASSVEGTGSVEQYF	TGTGCCAGCAGCGTAGAGGGGACAGGGTCAGTCGAGCAGTACTTC
.	TRBV29-1	.	TRBJ1-1	CSVEVIRASNTEAFF	TGCAGCGTTGAAGTTATCAGGGCTAGCAATACTGAAGCTTTCTTT
.	TRBV30	.	TRBJ1-2	CAWSGGYGYTF	TGTGCCTGGAGTGGGGGGTACGGCTACACCTTC
TRBD1	TRBV19	once	TRBJ2-3	CASRRTGVTDTQYF	TGTGCCAGTAGGAGGACAGGGGTCACAGATACGCAGTATTTT
TRBD1	TRBV11-2	.	TRBJ1-1	CASSFDGTGREVWTEAFF	TGTGCCAGCAGCTTCGATGGGACAGGGAGGGAAGTGTGGACTGAAGCTTTCTTT
.	TRBV28	.	TRBJ1-5	CASDRGLNQPQHF	TGTGCCAGCGACCGGGGTCTCAATCAGCCCCAGCATTTT
TRBD2	TRBV4-2	once	TRBJ2-7	CASSQDKGGSREQYF	TGTGCCAGCAGCCAAGATAAGGGCGGGAGCCGCGAGCAGTACTTC
.	TRBV5-6	few	TRBJ1-5	CASSRVDQPQHF	TGTGCCAGCAGCCGAGTGGATCAGCCCCAGCATTTT
TRBD1	TRBV4-3	.	TRBJ1-4	CASSQEPGGPFPFF	TGCGCCAGCAGCCAAGAGCCAGGGGGTCCCTTTCCGTTTTTT
TRBD1	TRBV30	.	TRBJ2-7	CAVNRGLDEQYF	TGTGCCGTAAACAGGGGTCTCGACGAGCAGTACTTC
.	TRBV10-1	.	TRBJ2-3	CATTQQFLGTQYF	TGCGCCACCACCCAGCAGTTTTTGGGTACGCAGTATTTT
.	TRBV28	.	TRBJ1-1	CASSSLDSNTEAFF	TGTGCCAGCAGTTCCCTCGACAGTAACACTGAAGCTTTCTTT
TRBD1	TRBV28	.	TRBJ1-4	CASSRGRGEKLFF	TGTGCCAGCAGTCGGGGCAGGGGGGAAAAACTGTTTTTT
.	TRBV7-2	medium-sized	TRBJ1-1	CASSLTGNTEAFF	TGTGCCAGCAGCTTAACAGGGAACACTGAAGCTTTCTTT
.	TRBV2	.	TRBJ2-7	CASSGGSSYEQYF	TGTGCCAGCAGTGGGGGCAGCTCCTACGAGCAGTACTTC
.	TRBV6-5	.	TRBJ1-1	CASSYLPELNTEAFF	TGTGCCAGCAGTTACCTGCCGGAATTGAACACTGAAGCTTTCTTT
.	TRBV7-8	.	TRBJ2-7	CASSVSPPGVAYEQYF	TGTGCCAGCAGCGTATCGCCCCCGGGTGTGGCCTACGAGCAGTACTTC
TRBD1	TRBV11-2	medium-sized	TRBJ1-1	CASSYGTGIGDTEAFF	TGTGCCAGCAGTTACGGGACAGGGATTGGGGACACTGAAGCTTTCTTT
.	TRBV19	.	TRBJ1-2	CASSFRTNYGYTF	TGTGCCAGTAGTTTTAGAACCAACTATGGCTACACCTTC
TRBD2	TRBV19	.	TRBJ2-2	CASSPGLAGGSTGELFF	TGTGCCAGTAGCCCCGGACTAGCGGGGGGGTCCACCGGGGAGCTGTTTTTT
.	TRBV15	.	TRBJ2-7	CATRGDGTYEQYF	TGTGCCACCAGGGGGGACGGAACCTACGAGCAGTACTTC
.	TRBV4-1	.	TRBJ2-1	CASSLPEGIPQFF	TGCGCCAGCAGCCTCCCGGAGGGGATCCCGCAGTTCTTC
TRBD1	TRBV7-2	.	TRBJ2-1	CASSLRDRVYNEQFF	TGTGCCAGCAGCTTAAGGGACAGGGTTTACAATGAGCAGTTCTTC